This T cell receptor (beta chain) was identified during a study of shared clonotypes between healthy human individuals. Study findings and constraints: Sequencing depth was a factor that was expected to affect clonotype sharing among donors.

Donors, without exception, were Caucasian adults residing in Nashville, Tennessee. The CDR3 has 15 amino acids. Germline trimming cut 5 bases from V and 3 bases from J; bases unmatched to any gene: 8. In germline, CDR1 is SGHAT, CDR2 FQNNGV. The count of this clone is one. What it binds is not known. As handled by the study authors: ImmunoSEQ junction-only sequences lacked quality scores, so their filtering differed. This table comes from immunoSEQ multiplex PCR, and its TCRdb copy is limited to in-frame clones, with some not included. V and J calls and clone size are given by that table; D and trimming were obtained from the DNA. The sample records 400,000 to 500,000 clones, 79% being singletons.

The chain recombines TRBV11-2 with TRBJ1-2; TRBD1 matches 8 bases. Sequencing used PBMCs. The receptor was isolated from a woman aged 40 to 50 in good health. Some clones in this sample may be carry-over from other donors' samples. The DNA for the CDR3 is TGTGCCAGCAGCACCTTGGGACAGGTTCACTATGGCTACACCTTC. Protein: CASSTLGQVHYGYTF.